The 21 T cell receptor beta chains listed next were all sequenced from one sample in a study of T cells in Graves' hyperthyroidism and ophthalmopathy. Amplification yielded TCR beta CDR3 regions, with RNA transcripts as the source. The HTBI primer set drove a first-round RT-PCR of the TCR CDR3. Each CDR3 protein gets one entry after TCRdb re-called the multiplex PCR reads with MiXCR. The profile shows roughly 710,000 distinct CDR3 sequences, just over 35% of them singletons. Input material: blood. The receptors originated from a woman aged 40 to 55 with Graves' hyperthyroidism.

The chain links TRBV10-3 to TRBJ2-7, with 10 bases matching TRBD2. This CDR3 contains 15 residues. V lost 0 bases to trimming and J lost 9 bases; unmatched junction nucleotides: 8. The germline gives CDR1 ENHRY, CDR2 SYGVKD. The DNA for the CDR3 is TGTGCCATCAGTGAGTCGTCTTCTAGCGGGAGCTGGCAGTACTTC. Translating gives CAISESSSSGSWQYF.

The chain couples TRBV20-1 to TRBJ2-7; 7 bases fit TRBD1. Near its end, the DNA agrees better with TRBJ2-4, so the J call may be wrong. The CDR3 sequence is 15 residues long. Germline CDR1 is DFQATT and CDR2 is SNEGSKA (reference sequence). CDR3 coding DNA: TGCAGTGCTAGAGACCGTGACAGGGCGGTAAACATTCAGTACTTC. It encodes CSARDRDRAVNIQYF.

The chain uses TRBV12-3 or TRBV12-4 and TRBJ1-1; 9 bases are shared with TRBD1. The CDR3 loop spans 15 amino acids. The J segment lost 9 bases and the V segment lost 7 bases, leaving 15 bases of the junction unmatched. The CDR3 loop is CASTSWGDRVNKAFF. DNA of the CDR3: TGTGCCAGCACCTCATGGGGGGACAGGGTAAACAAAGCTTTCTTT.

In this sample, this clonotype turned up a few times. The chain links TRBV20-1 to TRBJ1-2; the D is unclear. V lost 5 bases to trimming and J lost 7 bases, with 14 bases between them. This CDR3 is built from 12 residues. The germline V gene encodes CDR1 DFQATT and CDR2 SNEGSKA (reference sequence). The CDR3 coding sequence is TGCAGTGCTCGGGCAGGTTCGGGTGGCTACACCTTC. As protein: CSARAGSGGYTF.

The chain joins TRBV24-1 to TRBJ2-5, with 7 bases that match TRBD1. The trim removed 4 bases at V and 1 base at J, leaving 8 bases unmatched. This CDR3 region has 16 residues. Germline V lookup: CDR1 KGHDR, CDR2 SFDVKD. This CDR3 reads CATSDRRTGFQETQYF. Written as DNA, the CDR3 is TGTGCCACCAGTGACCGTCGGACAGGATTCCAAGAGACCCAGTACTTC.

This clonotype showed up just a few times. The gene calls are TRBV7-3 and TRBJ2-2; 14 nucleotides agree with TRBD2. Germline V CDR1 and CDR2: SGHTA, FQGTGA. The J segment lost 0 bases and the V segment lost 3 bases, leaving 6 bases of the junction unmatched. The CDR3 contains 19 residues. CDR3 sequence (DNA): TGTGCCAGCAGCTTCCGGACTAGCGGGAGGACTACGAACACCGGGGAGCTGTTTTTT. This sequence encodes CASSFRTSGRTTNTGELFF.

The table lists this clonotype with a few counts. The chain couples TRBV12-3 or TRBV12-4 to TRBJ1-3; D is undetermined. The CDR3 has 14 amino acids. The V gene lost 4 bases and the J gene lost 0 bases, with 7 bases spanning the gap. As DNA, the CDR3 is TGTGCCAGCAGTTGGGAGCCCTCTGGAAACACCATATATTTT. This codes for CASSWEPSGNTIYF.

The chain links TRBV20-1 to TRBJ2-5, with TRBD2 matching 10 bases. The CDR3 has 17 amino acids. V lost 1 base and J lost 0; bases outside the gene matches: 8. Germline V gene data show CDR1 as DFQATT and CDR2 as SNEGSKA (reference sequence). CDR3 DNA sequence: TGCAGTGCTAGAGGAAGCGGGGGGGCGACGTACCAAGAGACCCAGTACTTC. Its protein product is CSARGSGGATYQETQYF.

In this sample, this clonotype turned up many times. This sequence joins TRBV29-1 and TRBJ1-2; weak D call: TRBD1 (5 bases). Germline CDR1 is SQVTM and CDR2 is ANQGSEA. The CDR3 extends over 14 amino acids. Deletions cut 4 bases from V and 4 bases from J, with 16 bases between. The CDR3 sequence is CSVGASGTGYGYTF. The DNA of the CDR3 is TGCAGCGTTGGGGCCTCAGGGACCGGCTATGGCTACACCTTC.

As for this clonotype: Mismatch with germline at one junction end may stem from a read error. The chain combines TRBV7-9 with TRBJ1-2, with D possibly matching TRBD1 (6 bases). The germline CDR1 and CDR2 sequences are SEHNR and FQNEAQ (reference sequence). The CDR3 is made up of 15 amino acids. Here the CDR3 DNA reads TGCGCCAGCAGCCCTAGGGGGGCCCGCAACTATGGCTACACCTTC. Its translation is CASSPRGARNYGYTF.

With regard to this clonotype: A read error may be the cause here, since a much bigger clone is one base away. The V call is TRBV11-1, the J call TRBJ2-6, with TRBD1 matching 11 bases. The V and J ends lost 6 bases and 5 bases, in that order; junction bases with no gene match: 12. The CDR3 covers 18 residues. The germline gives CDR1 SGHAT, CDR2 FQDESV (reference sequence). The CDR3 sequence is CASRGPGTGGTRANVLTF. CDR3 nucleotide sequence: TGTGCCAGCAGGGGGCCCGGGACAGGGGGGACTAGGGCCAACGTCCTGACTTTC.

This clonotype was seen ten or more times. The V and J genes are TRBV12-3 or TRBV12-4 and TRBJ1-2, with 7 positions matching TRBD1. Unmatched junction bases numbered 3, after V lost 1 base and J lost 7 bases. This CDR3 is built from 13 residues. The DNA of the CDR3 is TGTGCCAGCAGTTTAGGGGGGACAGCTGGCTACACCTTC. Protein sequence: CASSLGGTAGYTF.

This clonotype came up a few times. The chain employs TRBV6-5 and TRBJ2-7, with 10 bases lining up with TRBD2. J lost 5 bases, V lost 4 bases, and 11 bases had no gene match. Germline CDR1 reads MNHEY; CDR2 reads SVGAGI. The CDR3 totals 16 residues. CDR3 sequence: CASSLTLAGGAHEQYF. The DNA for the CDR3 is TGTGCCAGCAGTTTGACCTTAGCGGGAGGAGCGCACGAGCAGTACTTC.

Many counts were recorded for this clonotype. The CDR3 DNA reads as TGTGCCAGCAACCCAGCGGGAGGGCCCGCGGAGACCCAGTACTTC. This gives the protein CASNPAGGPAETQYF. The chain is built from TRBV7-2 and TRBJ2-5, with 10 bases aligning to TRBD2. Trimming took 7 bases from V and 5 from J; bases not matched to a gene: 10. Germline V gene data show CDR1 as SGHTA and CDR2 as FQGNSA. The CDR3 totals 15 residues.

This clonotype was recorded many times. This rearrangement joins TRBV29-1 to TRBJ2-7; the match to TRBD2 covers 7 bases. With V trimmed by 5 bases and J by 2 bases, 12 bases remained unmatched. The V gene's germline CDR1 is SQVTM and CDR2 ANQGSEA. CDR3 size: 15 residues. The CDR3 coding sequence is TGCAGCGTTATGAACGGGCTAGCGGACGCCTACGAGCAGTACTTC. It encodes CSVMNGLADAYEQYF.

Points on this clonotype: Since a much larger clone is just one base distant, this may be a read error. CDR3 loop: CAGSRDRDIEQYF. The DNA for the CDR3 is TGTGCCGGCAGCCGGGACAGGGATATCGAGCAGTACTTC. The gene calls are TRBV11-3 and TRBJ2-7, with 9 nucleotides matching TRBD1. The CDR3 consists of 13 residues. CDR1 is SGHNT and CDR2 is YENEEA in the germline V gene.

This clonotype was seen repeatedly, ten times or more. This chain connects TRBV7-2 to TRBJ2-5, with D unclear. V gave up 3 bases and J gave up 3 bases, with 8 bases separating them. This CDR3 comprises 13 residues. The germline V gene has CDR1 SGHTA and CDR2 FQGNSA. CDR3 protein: CASSLNREETQYF. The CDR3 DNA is TGTGCCAGCAGCTTGAACAGAGAAGAGACCCAGTACTTC.

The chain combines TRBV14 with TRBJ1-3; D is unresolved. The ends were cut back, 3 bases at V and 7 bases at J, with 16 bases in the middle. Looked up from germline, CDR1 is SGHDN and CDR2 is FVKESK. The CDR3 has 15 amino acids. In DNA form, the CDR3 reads TGTGCCAGCAGCCAGGCCCTGAGTGGGGTGAACACCATATATTTT. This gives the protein CASSQALSGVNTIYF.

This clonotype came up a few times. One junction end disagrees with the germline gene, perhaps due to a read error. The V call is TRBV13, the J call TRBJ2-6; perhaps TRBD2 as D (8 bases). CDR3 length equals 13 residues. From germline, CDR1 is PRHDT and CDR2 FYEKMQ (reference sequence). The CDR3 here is CASSREGADVLTF. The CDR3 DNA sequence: TGTGCCAGCAGCCGGGAGGGGGCCGACGTCCTGACTTTC.

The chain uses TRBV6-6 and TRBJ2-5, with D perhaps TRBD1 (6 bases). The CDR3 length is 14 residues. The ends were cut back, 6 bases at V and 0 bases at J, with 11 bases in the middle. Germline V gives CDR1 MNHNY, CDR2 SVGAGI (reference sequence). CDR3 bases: TGTGCCAGCAGATACCAGGGGAACCAAGAGACCCAGTACTTC. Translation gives CASRYQGNQETQYF.

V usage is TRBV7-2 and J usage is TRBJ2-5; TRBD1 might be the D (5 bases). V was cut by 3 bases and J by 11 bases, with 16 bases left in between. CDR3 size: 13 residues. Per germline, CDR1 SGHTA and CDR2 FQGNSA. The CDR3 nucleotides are TGTGCCAGCAGCTTGTATACAGGCAATGAGCAGTACTTC. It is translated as CASSLYTGNEQYF.